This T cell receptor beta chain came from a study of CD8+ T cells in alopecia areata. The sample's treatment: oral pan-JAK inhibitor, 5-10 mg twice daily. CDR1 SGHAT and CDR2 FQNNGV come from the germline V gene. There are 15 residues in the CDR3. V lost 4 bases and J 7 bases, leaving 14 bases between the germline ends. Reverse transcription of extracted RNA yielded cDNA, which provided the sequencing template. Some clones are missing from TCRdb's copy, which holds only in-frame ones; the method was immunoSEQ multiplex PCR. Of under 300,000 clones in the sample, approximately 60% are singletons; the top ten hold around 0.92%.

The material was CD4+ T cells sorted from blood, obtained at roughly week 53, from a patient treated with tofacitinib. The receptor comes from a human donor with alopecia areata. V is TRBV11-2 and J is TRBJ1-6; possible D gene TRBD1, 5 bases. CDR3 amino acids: CASSSLGGYNSPLHF. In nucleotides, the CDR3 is TGTGCCAGCAGCTCCCTGGGGGGTTACAATTCACCCCTCCACTTT.